A single sample is the source of the 5 T cell receptor beta chains below, sequenced in a study of TIL therapy for anti-PD-1-resistant metastatic lung cancer. Time point: pre-treatment sample, taken before nivolumab and TIL therapy. The immunoSEQ assay was v3. Generated by immunoSEQ multiplex PCR, the TCRdb table keeps only in-frame clones and is missing some. The table shows about 60,000 clones, with 55% to 75% occurring only once. The input for sequencing was blood, taken at baseline. The receptors were sampled from a person aged 25-80 years with non-small cell lung cancer.

The chain joins TRBV6-1 to TRBJ2-1; D not certain. This CDR3 has 15 amino acids. CDR1 and CDR2 (germline): MNHNS, SASEGT. The V end lost 6 bases, the J end lost 4 bases, and 16 bases lay between the germline ends. CDR3 protein: CASRVDGFEYNEQFF. The CDR3 nucleotides read TGTGCCAGCAGAGTGGACGGATTCGAATACAATGAGCAGTTCTTC.

Written as DNA, the CDR3 is TGTGCCAGCAGCTTGGAAGCGGGAGTAGGGACGCAGTATTTT. As protein: CASSLEAGVGTQYF. The V gene is TRBV5-4, the J gene TRBJ2-3, with TRBD2 matching over 8 bases. The CDR3 covers 14 residues. V gave up 0 bases and J gave up 9 bases; unmatched junction bases: 6. Germline V gene sequence: CDR1 SGHNT, CDR2 YYREEE (reference sequence).

The chain is built from TRBV19 and TRBJ1-5; TRBD1 might be the D (6 bases). Germline V gene sequence: CDR1 LNHDA, CDR2 SQIVND (reference sequence). This CDR3 spans 20 amino acids. V was shortened by 0 bases and J by 0 bases, with 21 bases between the two germline ends. The CDR3 nucleotides read TGTGCCAGTAGTATAGATCGTAGGGGGTCCGCTACCTATAGCAATCAGCCCCAGCATTTT. Translated: CASSIDRRGSATYSNQPQHF.

This chain uses TRBV6-5 with TRBJ1-5, with D uncertain. Germline-derived CDR1 and CDR2 are MNHEY and SVGAGI. CDR3 length: 12 amino acids. Trimming removed 0 bases from V and 7 bases from J, with 4 bases in between. For the CDR3, the DNA is TGTGCCAGCAGTTACTCTAGGCAGCCCCAGCATTTT. It yields the protein CASSYSRQPQHF.

The chain combines TRBV5-1 with TRBJ2-2; a possible D gene is TRBD1 (5 bases). The CDR3 runs 14 residues. Between the trimmed V and J ends, which lost 4 bases and 7 bases, there was a span of 14 bases. Looked up from germline, CDR1 is SGHRS and CDR2 is YFSETQ. The CDR3 region is CASSPGAASGELFF. The CDR3 coding sequence is TGCGCCAGCAGCCCTGGGGCGGCTAGCGGGGAGCTGTTTTTT.